This record concerns one T cell receptor beta chain sequence. The antigen is unknown. After skipping T cell sorting, the authors isolated total RNA from whole blood. The data belong to a study of monozygotic twins with inflammatory bowel disease. Study findings and constraints: Those with IBD had lower TCRbeta diversity (inverse Simpson) than their healthy co-twins did.

The V gene's germline CDR1 is KGHSH and CDR2 LQKENI. The CDR3 has 14 amino acids. Each CDR3 protein gets one entry in TCRdb, which reprocessed the 5' RACE reads and gives no DNA. There are around 140,000 distinct CDR3 sequences in the sample, with 2.4% held by the top ten. Source material: blood. This rearrangement joins TRBV18 to TRBJ2-7. This clonotype was sampled from a human donor with ulcerative colitis or Crohn's disease, or a healthy co-twin of an affected twin (not recorded which). The CDR3 region is CASSRQGAPYEQYF.